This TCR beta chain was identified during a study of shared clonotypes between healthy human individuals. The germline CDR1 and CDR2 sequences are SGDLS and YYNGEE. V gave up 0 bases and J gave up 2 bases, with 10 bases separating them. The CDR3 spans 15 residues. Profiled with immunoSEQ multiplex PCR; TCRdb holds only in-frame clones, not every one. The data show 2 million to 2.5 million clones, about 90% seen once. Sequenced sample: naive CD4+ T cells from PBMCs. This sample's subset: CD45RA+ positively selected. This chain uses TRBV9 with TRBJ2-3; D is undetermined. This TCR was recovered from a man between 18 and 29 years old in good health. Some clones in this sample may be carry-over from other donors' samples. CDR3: CASSVDGDYTDTQYF. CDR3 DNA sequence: TGTGCCAGCAGCGTAGATGGCGATTACACAGATACGCAGTATTTT. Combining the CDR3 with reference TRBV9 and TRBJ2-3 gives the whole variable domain DSGVTQTPKHLITATGQRVTLRCSPRSGDLSVYWYQQSLDQGLQFLIQYYNGEERAKGNILERFSAQQFPDLHSELNLSSLELGDSALYFCASSVDGDYTDTQYFGPGTRLTVL.